This T cell receptor (beta chain) stems from a study of T cells in narcolepsy. Profiling relied on immunoSEQ multiplex PCR, and the TCRdb table lists in-frame clones only, not all of them. The profile shows fewer than 20,000 clones, around 86% of them singletons. The V end was cut by 4 bases, the J end by 4 bases, with 15 bases between. Germline CDR1 SGHDN, CDR2 FVKESK. The CDR3 covers 15 residues. The chain employs TRBV14 and TRBJ2-3; D is perhaps TRBD2 (7 bases). The receptor comes from a human donor in good health. Sequences were obtained from memory (CD45RA-) CD4+ T cells from blood. CDR3 sequence (DNA): TGTGCCAGCAGCCTCTCGGGGGGCGTCCCAGATACGCAGTATTTT. Translation gives CASSLSGGVPDTQYF. Supplemented by reference TRBV14 and TRBJ2-3, the full variable domain reads EAGVTQFPSHSVIEKGQTVTLRCDPISGHDNLYWYRRVMGKEIKFLLHFVKESKQDESGMPNNRFLAERTGGTYSTLKVQPAELEDSGVYFCASSLSGGVPDTQYFGPGTRLTVL.